This T cell receptor beta chain was identified in a study of beta chain features in type 1 diabetes. Notes on the study in general: Among all four CD4+ subsets, Type 1 diabetes patients had TCRB CDR3s that were moderately but significantly shorter.

A note on this clone: Its antigen is unknown.

cDNA synthesis used the whole RNA isolate, giving expressed TCRB sequences. Sequencing was performed with immunoSEQ multiplex PCR; in TCRdb, only in-frame clones are kept and a portion is missing. The repertoire includes hundreds of thousands of clones, over 11% of them detected once, and nearly 0.04% sits in the top ten. The sequenced sample consisted of naive CD4+ T cells from blood. This clonotype originated in a man between 18 and 35 years old with type 1 diabetes.

In DNA form, the CDR3 reads TGTGCCTCCCATAGCGGTAGCGGCAATGAGCAGTTCTTC. This gives the protein CASHSGSGNEQFF. The rearrangement joins TRBV30 to TRBJ2-1; TRBD2 might be the D (6 bases). V lost 7 bases, J lost 6 bases, and 16 bases lay in between. CDR3 length: 13 amino acids. CDR1 and CDR2 (germline): GTSNPN, SVGIG (reference sequence).